The 7 T cell receptor beta chains given below trace back to one sample, sequenced in a study of PD-L1 blockade in urothelial cancer. The data were produced by immunoSEQ multiplex PCR, yet TCRdb's version contains in-frame clones alone and is incomplete. The repertoire consists of around 46,000 clones, with 82% occurring once and the leading ten covering approximately 13%. Time point here: peripheral blood 6 weeks after treatment start. The sequences come from PBMCs, collected around atezolizumab (anti-PD-L1) treatment. These receptors came from a man in his 60s with urothelial cancer.

This chain uses TRBV2 with TRBJ2-7; 9 positions agree with TRBD1. Germline assignment: CDR1 SNHLY and CDR2 FYNNEI. This CDR3 has 14 residues. V lost 5 bases, J lost 3 bases, and 5 bases stayed unmatched. In nucleotides, the CDR3 is TGTGCCAGCAGTCGGGACAGGGAGGTCTACGAGCAGTACTTC. This sequence encodes CASSRDREVYEQYF. The full variable domain, its missing parts supplied by reference TRBV2 and TRBJ2-7, is EPEVTQTPSHQVTQMGQEVILRCVPISNHLYFYWYRQILGQKVEFLVSFYNNEISEKSEIFDDQFSVERPDGSNFTLKIRSTKLEDSAMYFCASSRDREVYEQYFGPGTRLTVT.

The chain couples TRBV18 to TRBJ2-2, with 8 bases aligning to TRBD1. This CDR3 is 16 amino acids long. The J segment lost 7 bases and the V segment lost 0 bases, leaving 7 bases of the junction unmatched. Germline V gene lookup returns CDR1 KGHSH and CDR2 LQKENI. The CDR3 DNA reads TGTGCCAGCTCACCACCGGGACAGGCCGTAAGCGGGGAGCTGTTTTTT. It yields the protein CASSPPGQAVSGELFF.

This clone has just one count. The chain uses TRBV19 and TRBJ1-2, with a tentative D call TRBD1 (6 bases). Germline values: CDR1 LNHDA, CDR2 SQIVND (reference sequence). The germline V and J ends were trimmed by 3 bases and 13 bases, with 21 bases remaining between them. The CDR3 is 14 amino acids. CDR3 in DNA: TGTGCCAGTAGTATCTTCAACTCCGCGGGGGGCACCACCTTC. Amino acids: CASSIFNSAGGTTF.

The chain has TRBV27 and TRBJ2-5, with 8 bases aligning to TRBD2. Germline loops: CDR1 MNHEY, CDR2 SMNVEV (reference sequence). This CDR3 is 17 amino acids long. The J segment lost 0 bases and the V segment lost 3 bases, leaving 9 bases of the junction unmatched. The CDR3 region is CASSFSRGAAYQETQYF. For the CDR3, the DNA is TGTGCCAGCAGTTTCTCGCGGGGGGCCGCGTACCAAGAGACCCAGTACTTC.

This clone is a singleton in its sample. The V and J genes are TRBV7-6 and TRBJ2-3; the match to TRBD2 covers 9 bases. J was trimmed by 0 bases and V by 3 bases; bases with no gene match: 1. The CDR3 spans 15 residues. Germline CDR1 and CDR2: SGHVS and FNYEAQ. For the CDR3, the DNA is TGTGCCAGCAGCTTCCTAGCGGGAAGCACAGATACGCAGTATTTT. It encodes CASSFLAGSTDTQYF.

The chain uses TRBV19 and TRBJ2-4; 11 bases align to TRBD1. Germline lookup yields CDR1 LNHDA and CDR2 SQIVND (reference sequence). The CDR3 is 12 amino acids. V shed 8 bases and J 6 bases; nucleotides not matched to a gene: 0. CDR3 protein: CASGQGANIQYF. CDR3 in DNA: TGTGCCAGTGGACAGGGGGCAAACATTCAGTACTTC.

This chain connects TRBV7-6 to TRBJ2-5, with 13 bases lining up with TRBD2. The CDR3 is 17 residues long. Germline V gives CDR1 SGHVS, CDR2 FNYEAQ. J gave up 1 base and V 3 bases, and 5 bases lay outside the gene matches. CDR3 protein: CASSLTSGGPGQETQYF. Here the CDR3 DNA reads TGTGCCAGCAGCTTGACTAGCGGGGGGCCGGGCCAAGAGACCCAGTACTTC.